This T cell receptor (beta chain) was found in a study of neurological immune-mediated disorders. Regarding the study as a whole: While HTLV-1-associated myelopathy showed the greatest TCR clonal expansion, multiple sclerosis showed the least, falling below healthy controls.

CDR1 is SGHNT, CDR2 YENEEA, per germline. Trimming cost V 2 bases and J 5 bases, with 9 bases left between them. There are 14 residues in the CDR3. Ten or more counts support this clonotype. Its target is not known. By 5'RACE with 10-nucleotide random UMIs, the cDNA was made. TCRdb called the 5' RACE reads again in MiXCR, with one record for every CDR3 protein. Of 20,000 to 25,000 distinct CDR3 sequences listed, about 13% were seen once; the top ten hold around 13%. Source material was 2 million unsorted PBMCs, stored at -80 °C in RNAlater. The rearrangement uses TRBV11-3 and TRBJ2-2; no definite D call. Sequenced material: PBMCs. The TCR sequence derives from a woman aged 55-69 years with HTLV-1-associated myelopathy (HAM/TSP). CDR3 loop: CASSLSSRTGELFF. The CDR3 region has the DNA TGTGCCAGCAGCTTATCCTCCAGGACCGGGGAGCTGTTTTTT.